These 9 T cell receptor beta chains share one sample of origin, sequenced in a study of cytomegalovirus exposure and HLA in healthy donors (dated by TCRdb to 2016 to 2017). The library was obtained by the immunoSEQ multiplex PCR assay. For the multiplex PCR, a mixture combining 60 forward primers for TCR Vbeta segments and 13 reverse primers for TCR Jbeta segments was used. TCRdb provides this immuneACCESS table in a form limited to in-frame rearrangements. Some clones are lacking; in checked studies, under half of them reflect an unresolved V gene, and why the rest are absent is not known. Counted in this sample were 150,000 to 200,000 clones; 75% to 85% of them appeared once. The ten largest clones add up to approximately 1.4% of the sample. The specimen sequenced was PBMCs. All receptors derive from a woman in her 50s in good health and CMV-seronegative.

The chain joins TRBV21-1 to TRBJ1-1; the DNA was not compared with TRBD1, the D call given in the table. TRBV21-1 is a listed pseudogene. The CDR3 loop spans 17 amino acids. CDR3 region: CASSKKVGDRVGTEAFF. As DNA, the CDR3 is TGTGCCAGCAGCAAAAAGGTCGGGGACAGGGTGGGGACTGAAGCTTTCTTT.

V gene TRBV6-5 combines with J gene TRBJ2-6; D not certain. The germline V gene encodes CDR1 MNHEY and CDR2 SVGAGI. V lost 6 bases and J 1 base, leaving 10 bases between the germline ends. This CDR3 is 15 amino acids long. The CDR3 is CASSSPGSGANVLTF. The CDR3 nucleotides read TGTGCCAGCAGCTCCCCCGGTTCTGGGGCCAACGTCCTGACTTTC.

The chain is built from TRBV2 and TRBJ2-2; 14 positions agree with TRBD2. Germline V gene sequence: CDR1 SNHLY, CDR2 FYNNEI. V was clipped by 6 bases and J by 8 bases; unmatched bases: 5. CDR3 size: 15 residues. The CDR3 DNA follows: TGTGCCAGCAGCCGACTAGCGGGGGGGCCGGGGGAGCTGTTTTTT. Amino acid sequence: CASSRLAGGPGELFF.

The genes are TRBV27 and TRBJ2-6, with D uncertain. The CDR3 totals 15 residues. Germline CDR1 reads MNHEY; CDR2 reads SMNVEV (reference sequence). With 6 bases removed from V and 0 bases from J, the gap between germline ends came to 9 bases. DNA of the CDR3: TGTGCCAGCAGCTTCACAGTCTCTGGGGCCAACGTCCTGACTTTC. Protein product: CASSFTVSGANVLTF.

The chain has TRBV28 and TRBJ2-1; D gene uncertain. V lost 3 bases and J lost 8, with 17 bases in between. This CDR3 is built from 15 residues. Germline CDR1 MDHEN, CDR2 SYDVKM. CDR3 in amino acids: CASSFWSSTQYEQFF. For the CDR3, the DNA is TGTGCCAGCAGTTTTTGGTCTAGTACCCAGTATGAGCAGTTCTTC.

The CDR3 reads CASSRDSLNTEAFF. DNA of the CDR3: TGTGCCAGCAGCCGCGACAGCTTGAACACTGAAGCTTTCTTT. V and J are TRBV7-9 and TRBJ1-1; D is perhaps TRBD1 (5 bases). Between the trimmed V and J ends, which lost 5 bases and 0 bases, there was a span of 10 bases. Germline V CDR1 and CDR2: SEHNR, FQNEAQ (reference sequence). The length of the CDR3 is 14 residues.

CDR3 in DNA: TGTGCCAGCAGCGTTGTGATGGGGCTTACAGGGTTTTCCGAGACCCAGTACTTC. It yields the protein CASSVVMGLTGFSETQYF. The chain joins TRBV7-2 to TRBJ2-5; a possible D gene is TRBD1 (6 bases). V lost 5 bases, J lost 5 bases, and 27 bases lay in between. CDR1 and CDR2 from the germline V gene are SGHTA and FQGNSA. The CDR3 has 18 residues. The complete variable domain, with remaining parts taken from reference TRBV7-2 and TRBJ2-5, reads GAGVSQSPSNKVTEKGKDVELRCDPISGHTALYWYRQSLGQGLEFLIYFQGNSAPDKSGLPSDRFSAERTGGSVSTLTIQRTQQEDSAVYLCASSVVMGLTGFSETQYFGPGTRLLVL.

The V and J genes are TRBV27 and TRBJ2-7; D is possibly TRBD2 (5 bases). From germline, CDR1 is MNHEY and CDR2 SMNVEV (reference sequence). Trimming shortened V by 4 bases and J by 7 bases, and 23 bases separated the two germline ends. The CDR3 sequence is 16 residues long. DNA for the CDR3: TGTGCCAGCAGTTCCGCCTCCGGGGTGGGATATGGGGAGCAGTACTTC. As protein: CASSSASGVGYGEQYF.

The V and J genes are TRBV15 and TRBJ1-2; tentative D call: TRBD1 (5 bases). V gave up 0 bases and J gave up 4 bases, with 15 bases separating them. This CDR3 spans 16 amino acids. Germline V gene data show CDR1 as LNHNV and CDR2 as YYDKDF (reference sequence). The CDR3 spells CATSRDLLGGGYGYTF. CDR3 DNA: TGTGCCACCAGCAGAGATCTATTGGGGGGGGGCTATGGCTACACCTTC. Using reference TRBV15 and TRBJ1-2 for the parts outside the CDR3, the full variable domain is DAMVIQNPRYQVTQFGKPVTLSCSQTLNHNVMYWYQQKSSQAPKLLFHYYDKDFNNEADTPDNFQSRRPNTSFCFLDIRSPGLGDTAMYLCATSRDLLGGGYGYTFGSGTRLTVV.